This T cell receptor beta chain appears in the sequencing data of a study of technical replicates of blood from a few donors. The table came from immunoSEQ multiplex PCR; TCRdb's copy has only in-frame clones and leaves some out. Among tens of thousands of clones listed, about 87% were seen once. The CDR3 loop spans 17 amino acids. In germline, CDR1 is SGHTA, CDR2 FQGNSA. J was trimmed by 2 bases and V by 3 bases; bases with no gene match: 6. The origin of this receptor is a human donor in good health. Some clones in this sample may be carry-over from other donors' samples. Sequencing used PBMCs. The genes are TRBV7-2 and TRBJ2-3, with 12 bases fitting TRBD2. Here the CDR3 reads CASSFLAGGPPTDTQYF. In DNA, the CDR3 is TGTGCCAGCAGCTTTCTAGCGGGAGGGCCCCCCACAGATACGCAGTATTTT.